This T cell receptor (beta chain) stems from a study of blood T cells in healthy people across ages. Peripheral blood was drawn, roughly 10 milliliters per donor. The CDR3 consists of 15 residues. V was clipped by 1 base and J by 3 bases; unmatched bases: 7. The V gene's germline CDR1 is SGDLS and CDR2 YYNGEE. It was with a sample-barcoded 5' primer and a J-beta primer mix that a second PCR of roughly 6 to 11 cycles was run. TCRdb redid the calling of the 5' RACE reads with MiXCR, one entry per CDR3 protein. The data show approximately 1.5 million distinct CDR3 sequences, with about 31% seen just once and 10% to 12% held by the top ten.

This chain links TRBV9 with TRBJ2-7; 7 bases match TRBD1. This receptor was identified in a woman aged 25 to 39 in good health. Source material: blood. The CDR3 DNA is TGTGCCAGCAGCGTATTCGAACAGGGGCACTACGAGCAGTACTTC. Residues: CASSVFEQGHYEQYF.